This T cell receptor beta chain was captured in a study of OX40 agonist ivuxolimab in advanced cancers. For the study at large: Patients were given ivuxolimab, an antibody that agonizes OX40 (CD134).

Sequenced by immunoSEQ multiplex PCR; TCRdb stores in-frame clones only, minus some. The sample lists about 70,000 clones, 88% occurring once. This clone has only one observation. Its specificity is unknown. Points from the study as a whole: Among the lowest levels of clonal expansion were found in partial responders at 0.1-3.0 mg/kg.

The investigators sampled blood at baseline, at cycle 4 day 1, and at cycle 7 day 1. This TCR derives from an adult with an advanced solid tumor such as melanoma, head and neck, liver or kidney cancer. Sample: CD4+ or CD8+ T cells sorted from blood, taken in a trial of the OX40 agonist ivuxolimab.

CDR3 amino acids: CASSTGQKNTEAFF. The CDR3 DNA reads as TGTGCCAGCAGCACGGGACAAAAGAACACTGAAGCTTTCTTT. The rearrangement uses TRBV7-2 and TRBJ1-1; TRBD1 is a possible D gene (6 bases). Per germline, CDR1 SGHTA and CDR2 FQGNSA. Trimming cost V 5 bases and J 1 base, with 11 bases left between them. This CDR3 has 14 amino acids.